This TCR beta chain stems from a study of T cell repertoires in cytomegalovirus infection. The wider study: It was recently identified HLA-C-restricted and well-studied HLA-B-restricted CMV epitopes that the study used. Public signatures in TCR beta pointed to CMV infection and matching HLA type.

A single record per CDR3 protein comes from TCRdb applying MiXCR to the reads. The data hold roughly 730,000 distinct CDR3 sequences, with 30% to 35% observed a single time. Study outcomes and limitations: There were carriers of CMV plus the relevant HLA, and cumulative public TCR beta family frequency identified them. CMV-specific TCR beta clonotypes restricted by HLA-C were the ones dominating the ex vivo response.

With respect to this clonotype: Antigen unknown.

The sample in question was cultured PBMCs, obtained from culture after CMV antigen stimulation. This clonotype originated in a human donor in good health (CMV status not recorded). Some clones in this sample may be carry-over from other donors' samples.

The CDR3 loop is CASSMYGNEQFF. The CDR3 DNA follows: TGTGCCAGCAGCATGTACGGCAATGAGCAGTTCTTC. The rearrangement links TRBV7-9 to TRBJ2-1, with D unresolved. This CDR3 is 12 amino acids long. Germline CDR1 reads SEHNR; CDR2 reads FQNEAQ (reference sequence). V shed 5 bases and J shed 6 bases, with 8 bases lying between them.